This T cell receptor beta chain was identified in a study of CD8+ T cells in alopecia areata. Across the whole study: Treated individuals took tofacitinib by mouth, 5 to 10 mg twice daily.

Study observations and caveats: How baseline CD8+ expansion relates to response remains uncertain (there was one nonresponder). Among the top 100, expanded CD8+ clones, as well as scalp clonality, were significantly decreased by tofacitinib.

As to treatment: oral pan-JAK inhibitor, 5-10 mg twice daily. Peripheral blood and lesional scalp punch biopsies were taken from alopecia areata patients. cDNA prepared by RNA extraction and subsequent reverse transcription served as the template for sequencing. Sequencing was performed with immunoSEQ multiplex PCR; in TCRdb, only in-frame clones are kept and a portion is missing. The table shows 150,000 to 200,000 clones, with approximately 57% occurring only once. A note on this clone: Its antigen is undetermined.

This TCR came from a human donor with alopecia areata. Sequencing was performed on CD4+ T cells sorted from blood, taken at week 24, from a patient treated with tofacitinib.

CDR3 protein: CASGSAAMNTEAFF. The CDR3 coding sequence is TGTGCTAGTGGGTCGGCGGCGATGAACACTGAAGCTTTCTTT. The chain employs TRBV12-5 and TRBJ1-1; no firm D call. The germline V and J ends were trimmed by 6 bases and 0 bases, with 11 bases remaining between them. Germline CDR1 LGHNT, CDR2 FRNRAP. This CDR3 is built from 14 residues.